What follows are 4 T cell receptor beta chains derived from one specimen sequenced in a study of beta chain features in type 1 diabetes. Findings and caveats of the study: Shorter TCRB CDR3s, moderately but significantly so, were found in Type 1 diabetes patients in all four CD4+ subsets.

Reverse transcribing all isolated RNA meant expressed TCRB transcripts were sequenced. Sequencing was performed with immunoSEQ multiplex PCR; in TCRdb, only in-frame clones are kept and a portion is missing. The sample holds some 150,000 clones, approximately 10% seen once. These receptors are not linked to any known antigen. Source material: central memory CD4+ T cells from blood. These receptors came from a woman younger than 45 with type 1 diabetes.

This clone turned up a few times. The J gene is TRBJ2-3, the V gene TRBV7-9; TRBD2 aligns across 9 bases. CDR1 is SEHNR, CDR2 FQNEAQ, per germline (reference sequence). This CDR3 comprises 18 residues. V was pared by 3 bases and J by 6 bases, with 16 bases of the junction left unmatched. DNA for the CDR3: TGTGCCAGCAGCTTGGGGTTGCGGGAGGGCCCCGGTCGTGATACGCAGTATTTT. Translation gives CASSLGLREGPGRDTQYF.

This clone was found a few times. This sequence joins TRBV29-1 and TRBJ1-5; no clear D. Germline CDR1 reads SQVTM; CDR2 reads ANQGSEA. Trimming left V 0 bases short and J 2 bases short, with 20 bases between. CDR3 length: 18 residues. CDR3 sequence: CSVEDRPIRGNRNQPQHF. CDR3 bases: TGCAGCGTTGAAGATCGCCCAATACGGGGAAACCGCAATCAGCCCCAGCATTTT.

The J gene is TRBJ2-6, the V gene TRBV10-3, with D maybe TRBD2 (5 bases). This CDR3 comprises 16 residues. Germline CDR1 reads ENHRY; CDR2 reads SYGVKD. V dropped 0 bases and J dropped 0 bases, with 6 bases sitting between them. The CDR3 sequence: CAISESGDSGANVLTF. The DNA of the CDR3 is TGTGCCATCAGTGAGTCGGGAGACTCTGGGGCCAACGTCCTGACTTTC.

This clone was picked up a small number of times. This chain joins TRBV28 and TRBJ2-7; 15 nucleotides line up with TRBD2. This CDR3 is 15 amino acids long. Trimming cost V 4 bases and J 5 bases; bases outside gene matches: 3. Looked up from germline, CDR1 is MDHEN and CDR2 is SYDVKM. The CDR3 DNA sequence: TGTGCCAGCAGTTCAGGGACTAGCGGGAGGCACGAGCAGTACTTC. Encoded protein: CASSSGTSGRHEQYF. The full variable domain, its missing parts supplied by reference TRBV28 and TRBJ2-7, is DVKVTQSSRYLVKRTGEKVFLECVQDMDHENMFWYRQDPGLGLRLIYFSYDVKMKEKGDIPEGYSVSREKKERFSLILESASTNQTSMYLCASSSGTSGRHEQYFGPGTRLTVT.